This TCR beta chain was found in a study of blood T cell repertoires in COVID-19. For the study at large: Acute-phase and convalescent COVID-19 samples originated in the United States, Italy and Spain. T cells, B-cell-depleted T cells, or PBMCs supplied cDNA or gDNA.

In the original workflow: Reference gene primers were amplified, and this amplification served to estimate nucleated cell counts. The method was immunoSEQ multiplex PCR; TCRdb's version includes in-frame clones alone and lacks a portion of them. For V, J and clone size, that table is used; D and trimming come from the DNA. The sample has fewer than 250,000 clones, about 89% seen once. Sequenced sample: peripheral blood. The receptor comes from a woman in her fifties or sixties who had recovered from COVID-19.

The CDR3 here is CASSFTGTGGYGYTF. DNA of the CDR3: TGTGCCAGCAGCTTCACCGGGACAGGGGGTTATGGCTACACCTTC. This chain connects TRBV7-2 to TRBJ1-2; 11 bases fit TRBD1. Per germline, CDR1 SGHTA and CDR2 FQGNSA. V lost 3 bases and J lost 5; bases outside the gene matches: 5. This CDR3 region has 15 residues. The variable domain in full, with the rest retrieved from reference TRBV7-2 and TRBJ1-2, is GAGVSQSPSNKVTEKGKDVELRCDPISGHTALYWYRQSLGQGLEFLIYFQGNSAPDKSGLPSDRFSAERTGGSVSTLTIQRTQQEDSAVYLCASSFTGTGGYGYTFGSGTRLTVV.